These 25 T cell receptor beta chains were sequenced from one sample in a study of T cell responses to AZD1222 COVID-19 vaccine. Here immunoSEQ multiplex PCR was the method, and the copy in TCRdb shows in-frame clones only, minus some. The sample includes around 140,000 clones, roughly 93% of them seen just once. The specimen was peripheral blood, collected on day 0 of MenACWY control vaccination. Receptors originate from an adult in good health.

The chain employs TRBV6-5 and TRBJ1-1; a possible D gene is TRBD1 (6 bases). CDR3 length: 13 amino acids. Germline CDR1 reads MNHEY; CDR2 reads SVGAGI. The V end was cut by 6 bases, the J end by 0 bases, with 8 bases between. CDR3 amino acids: CASSRGMNTEAFF. In DNA form, the CDR3 reads TGTGCCAGCAGCAGGGGTATGAACACTGAAGCTTTCTTT.

The chain couples TRBV18 to TRBJ1-1; 9 bases are a match to TRBD1. This CDR3 is built from 14 residues. CDR1 KGHSH and CDR2 LQKENI come from the germline V gene. Trimming cost V 5 bases and J 3 bases; bases outside gene matches: 4. The CDR3 DNA reads as TGTGCCAGCTCATCGGACAGGGGTTACACTGAAGCTTTCTTT. Protein sequence: CASSSDRGYTEAFF.

J is TRBJ2-3 and V is TRBV10-3; no clear D gene. Germline CDR1 ENHRY, CDR2 SYGVKD. The CDR3 is 14 residues long. Trimming left V 5 bases short and J 0 bases short, with 9 bases between. As DNA, the CDR3 is TGTGCCATCAGTCCCAGCACTAGCACAGATACGCAGTATTTT. This encodes CAISPSTSTDTQYF.

The chain combines TRBV19 with TRBJ2-2, with a tentative D call TRBD1 (5 bases). V lost 4 bases, J lost 4 bases, and 7 bases lay in between. Germline-derived CDR1 and CDR2 are LNHDA and SQIVND (reference sequence). The CDR3 contains 13 residues. Here the CDR3 reads CASSTTVTGELFF. CDR3 sequence (DNA): TGTGCCAGTAGTACGACAGTCACCGGGGAGCTGTTTTTT.

J is TRBJ1-1 and V is TRBV29-1; D call uncertain. V lost 6 bases and J lost 7, with 12 bases in between. Germline CDR1 SQVTM, CDR2 ANQGSEA. The CDR3 extends over 11 amino acids. CDR3 in DNA: TGCAGCGTGATGAGGGCGAGTGAAGCTTTCTTT. It yields the protein CSVMRASEAFF.

This chain uses TRBV19 with TRBJ1-6, with no clear D. The CDR3 spans 16 residues. CDR1 is LNHDA, CDR2 SQIVND, per germline (reference sequence). V was pared by 2 bases and J by 0 bases, with 8 bases between. The CDR3 region has the DNA TGTGCCAGTAGTATATCAGCTAGCTCCTATAATTCACCCCTCCACTTT. This gives the protein CASSISASSYNSPLHF.

The V gene is TRBV6-5, the J gene TRBJ2-3; the D gene is possibly TRBD2 (7 bases). V lost 8 bases and J 2 bases, leaving 17 bases between the germline ends. Germline V gene sequence: CDR1 MNHEY, CDR2 SVGAGI. This CDR3 contains 15 residues. The CDR3 protein is CASLRVAGATDTQYF. CDR3 DNA: TGTGCCAGCCTGAGAGTGGCGGGGGCCACAGATACGCAGTATTTT.

This clone was counted a single time. CDR3 DNA: TGTGCCAGCAGCTTGCAATGGGGAGAGCAGTACTTC. Its translation is CASSLQWGEQYF. The J gene is TRBJ2-7, the V gene TRBV11-3, with no clear D. Germline V gene data show CDR1 as SGHNT and CDR2 as YENEEA. Trimming pared 3 bases from V and 7 bases from J, leaving 10 bases between. The CDR3 is made up of 12 amino acids.

V usage is TRBV10-3 and J usage is TRBJ1-5; 7 nucleotides align to TRBD1. The CDR3 covers 14 residues. Germline trimming cut 3 bases from V and 6 bases from J; bases unmatched to any gene: 5. The germline V gene encodes CDR1 ENHRY and CDR2 SYGVKD. DNA of the CDR3: TGTGCCATCAGTGAAAACTCAGGGGGTCAGCCCCAGCATTTT. Its translation: CAISENSGGQPQHF.

The CDR3 bases are TGTGCCAGCAGTTTTGTAGCGGCCGGAGGGGCCAATGAGCAGTTCTTC. This sequence encodes CASSFVAAGGANEQFF. The rearrangement joins TRBV27 to TRBJ2-1; weak D call: TRBD2 (6 bases). CDR1 and CDR2 (germline): MNHEY, SMNVEV (reference sequence). Between the trimmed V and J ends, which lost 3 bases and 6 bases, there was a span of 18 bases. The CDR3 spans 16 residues.

The chain links TRBV5-4 to TRBJ2-5; D gene unclear. The CDR3 runs 14 residues. Germline assignment: CDR1 SGHNT and CDR2 YYREEE (reference sequence). Trimming pared 2 bases from V and 5 bases from J, leaving 13 bases between. The CDR3 DNA reads TGTGCCAGCAGCTTCTACGGGTCCGCTGAGACCCAGTACTTC. Its translation: CASSFYGSAETQYF.

The rearrangement uses TRBV3-1 (or the pseudogene TRBV3-2) and TRBJ2-6; 9 bases line up with TRBD1. J was trimmed by 1 base and V by 0 bases; bases with no gene match: 7. The CDR3 runs 19 residues. Germline-derived CDR1 and CDR2 are LGHDT and YNNKEL (reference sequence). CDR3 protein: CASSQDLQGAVSGANVLTF. CDR3 in DNA: TGTGCCAGCAGCCAAGATTTACAGGGGGCGGTTTCTGGGGCCAACGTCCTGACTTTC.

The genes are TRBV7-2 and TRBJ2-7; TRBD1 matches at 8 bases. The V gene's germline CDR1 is SGHTA and CDR2 FQGNSA. V shed 5 bases, J shed 0 bases, and the junction held 6 bases outside the gene matches. The CDR3 has 15 residues. As DNA, the CDR3 is TGTGCCAGCAGCCCAGGGGGCTTGGGCTCCTACGAGCAGTACTTC. This sequence encodes CASSPGGLGSYEQYF.

Turning to this clone: The sample carries other DNA sequences with the same CDR3. The V call is TRBV5-1, the J call TRBJ2-3; D is ambiguous. V lost 3 bases to trimming and J lost 0 bases, with 11 bases between them. The V gene's germline CDR1 is SGHRS and CDR2 YFSETQ. The CDR3 has 15 amino acids. The CDR3 region has the DNA TGCGCCAGCAGCTACGGAAATCCTAGCACAGATACGCAGTATTTT. Translating gives CASSYGNPSTDTQYF.

The rearrangement uses TRBV6-2 or TRBV6-3 and TRBJ1-5; the match to TRBD1 covers 9 bases. Trimming cost V 5 bases and J 7 bases; bases outside gene matches: 3. Germline CDR1 is MNHEY and CDR2 is SVGEGT. CDR3 length: 13 amino acids. The CDR3 region is CASSDTGGQPQHF. DNA of the CDR3: TGTGCCAGCAGTGATACAGGGGGCCAGCCCCAGCATTTT.

The chain is built from TRBV19 and TRBJ2-1; 11 nucleotides align to TRBD2. With V trimmed by 5 bases and J by 5 bases, 8 bases remained unmatched. The germline V gene has CDR1 LNHDA and CDR2 SQIVND (reference sequence). The CDR3 totals 16 residues. The CDR3 DNA follows: TGTGCCAGTAGTGGTAGCGGGAGGGCCGACAACAATGAGCAGTTCTTC. This encodes CASSGSGRADNNEQFF.

The chain recombines TRBV2 with TRBJ1-4; 8 bases map to TRBD1. V gave up 6 bases and J gave up 7 bases; unmatched junction bases: 10. This CDR3 region has 15 residues. CDR1 is SNHLY, CDR2 FYNNEI, per germline. CDR3: CASRGFGTGGEKLFF. The CDR3 DNA reads as TGTGCCAGCAGGGGGTTTGGGACAGGTGGTGAAAAACTGTTTTTT. The entire variable domain, with the rest obtained from reference TRBV2 and TRBJ1-4, is as follows: EPEVTQTPSHQVTQMGQEVILRCVPISNHLYFYWYRQILGQKVEFLVSFYNNEISEKSEIFDDQFSVERPDGSNFTLKIRSTKLEDSAMYFCASRGFGTGGEKLFFGSGTQLSVL.

This chain links TRBV7-2 with TRBJ1-6; no firm D call. The CDR3 has 14 amino acids. Germline V CDR1 and CDR2: SGHTA, FQGNSA. V was cut by 11 bases and J by 4 bases, with 15 bases left in between. As DNA, the CDR3 is TGTGCCGGAAGGAGGTCAAATTATAATTCACCCCTCCACTTT. This gives the protein CAGRRSNYNSPLHF.

This chain links TRBV5-4 with TRBJ1-2, with D hard to call. Trimming shortened V by 0 bases and J by 5 bases, and 8 bases separated the two germline ends. Germline V CDR1 and CDR2: SGHNT, YYREEE (reference sequence). The CDR3 has 13 residues. CDR3 region: CASSLVGGYGYTF. Written as DNA, the CDR3 is TGTGCCAGCAGCTTGGTGGGTGGGTATGGCTACACCTTC.

The chain couples TRBV5-1 to TRBJ2-7, with D tentatively TRBD1 (5 bases). The germline V and J ends were trimmed by 0 bases and 3 bases, with 13 bases remaining between them. Germline V lookup: CDR1 SGHRS, CDR2 YFSETQ. The CDR3 is 15 amino acids. The CDR3 region is CASSLDQGSFYEQYF. The CDR3 region has the DNA TGCGCCAGCAGCTTGGACCAGGGTTCCTTCTACGAGCAGTACTTC.

The chain uses TRBV5-1 and TRBJ1-2, with D unclear. This CDR3 is built from 13 residues. V gave up 1 base and J gave up 4 bases, with 8 bases separating them. The germline V gene has CDR1 SGHRS and CDR2 YFSETQ. CDR3 DNA sequence: TGCGCCAGCAGCTTGTCCATGCTCTATGGCTACACCTTC. It encodes CASSLSMLYGYTF.

The rearrangement uses TRBV7-9 and TRBJ1-1; D not resolved. V was clipped by 5 bases and J by 2 bases, with 9 bases between them. CDR3 length: 13 residues. Germline-derived CDR1 and CDR2 are SEHNR and FQNEAQ (reference sequence). In DNA form, the CDR3 reads TGTGCCAGCAGCACGGAAGGTAACACTGAAGCTTTCTTT. Encoded protein: CASSTEGNTEAFF.

The chain recombines TRBV27 with TRBJ2-2, with TRBD2 matching over 10 bases. Germline CDR1 MNHEY, CDR2 SMNVEV (reference sequence). CDR3 length equals 17 residues. V was pared by 1 base and J by 2 bases, with 4 bases of the junction left unmatched. CDR3 coding DNA: TGTGCCAGCAGTTTATTTGGACTAGCGGAAAACACCGGGGAGCTGTTTTTT. As protein: CASSLFGLAENTGELFF.

The V call is TRBV28, the J call TRBJ1-3; D gene uncertain. The CDR3 extends over 15 amino acids. The V gene lost 1 base and the J gene lost 0 bases, with 7 bases spanning the gap. Germline V gives CDR1 MDHEN, CDR2 SYDVKM. CDR3 sequence (DNA): TGTGCCAGCAGTTTATCCCGAGGCTCTGGAAACACCATATATTTT. Its protein product is CASSLSRGSGNTIYF.

The chain carries TRBV5-4 and TRBJ1-1, with TRBD1 matching 7 bases. This CDR3 comprises 16 residues. V shed 4 bases, J shed 1 base, and the junction held 10 bases outside the gene matches. Germline loops: CDR1 SGHNT, CDR2 YYREEE (reference sequence). CDR3 DNA: TGTGCCAGCAGCATAGGGGGCAGAGGGGGGAACACTGAAGCTTTCTTT. Protein: CASSIGGRGGNTEAFF.